This T cell receptor (beta chain) appears in the sequencing data of a study of T cells after yellow fever vaccination. The wider study: Those fractions that held only low numbers of cells were prepared using the SMART-Seq v4 Ultra Low Input RNA kit. Study outcomes and limitations: Sorted repertoires could include abundant contaminating clonotypes from bulk cells. Clonotypes appearing in both CD4 and CD8 compartments existed, and their share was small.

V was clipped by 3 bases and J by 0 bases, with 6 bases between them. Germline-derived CDR1 and CDR2 are SGHRS and YFSETQ. The CDR3 is 13 amino acids. This clonotype came up many times. The target antigen is unknown. In making TCR cDNA, 5'RACE template switching added a universal primer site and UMIs to it. TCRdb re-analysed the 5' RACE reads in MiXCR, keeping a single row per CDR3 protein. The table lists 150,000 to 200,000 distinct CDR3 sequences, around 8.5% of them singletons, with 35% to 40% in the top ten. This receptor was identified in a man younger than 30 who received the YFV17D yellow fever vaccine. V gene TRBV5-1 combines with J gene TRBJ1-1; D is ambiguous. The sequencing here drew on CD8+ T cells sorted from PBMCs, taken 45 days after the yellow fever booster vaccination. The CDR3 spells CASSSELNTEAFF. CDR3 DNA sequence: TGCGCCAGCAGCTCAGAATTGAACACTGAAGCTTTCTTT. Filled out from reference TRBV5-1 and TRBJ1-1, the complete variable domain reads KAGVTQTPRYLIKTRGQQVTLSCSPISGHRSVSWYQQTPGQGLQFLFEYFSETQRNKGNFPGRFSGRQFSNSRSEMNVSTLELGDSALYLCASSSELNTEAFFGQGTRLTVV.